A selection of T cell receptor beta chains follows, all from one sample in a study of blood T cell repertoires in COVID-19. TCRdb keeps only in-frame clones here, not all; method: immunoSEQ multiplex PCR. This table holds around 15,000 clones, about four fifths found once. The sample comprised peripheral blood. These receptor sequences come from a man aged 55-75 years with acute or convalescent COVID-19. CDR3s include the opening cysteine and the closing phenylalanine or tryptophan. D genes are given only for firm matches. Size is omitted from some rows. Given values are once, few, many or a class for expanded clones.

J,D,V,length,size,CDR3,DNA
TRBJ2-5,.,TRBV18,11,.,CASSPGGNPYF,TGTGCCAGCTCACCTGGGGGGAACCCGTACTTC
TRBJ2-2,.,TRBV19,14,.,CASSRPDLAGELFF,TGTGCCAGTAGTCGCCCGGACTTGGCCGGGGAGCTGTTTTTT
TRBJ2-1,TRBD1,TRBV18,15,.,CASSSSGTGGNEQFF,TGTGCCAGCTCATCTTCCGGGACAGGGGGCAATGAGCAGTTCTTC
TRBJ1-6,.,TRBV3-1/TRBV3-2,16,few,CASSQDMGGVGSPLHF,TGTGCCAGCAGCCAAGATATGGGAGGGGTCGGTTCACCCCTCCACTTT
TRBJ2-7,TRBD2,TRBV3-1/TRBV3-2,16,.,CASSQGLTSGTREQYF,TGTGCCAGCAGCCAAGGGCTAACTAGCGGGACGCGAGAGCAGTACTTC
TRBJ1-5,TRBD1,TRBV19,16,.,CASSMGQLYSNQPQHF,TGTGCCAGTAGTATGGGACAGCTATATAGCAATCAGCCCCAGCATTTT
TRBJ2-3,.,TRBV5-1,14,.,CASSFGQSTDTQYF,TGCGCCAGCAGCTTCGGACAGAGCACAGATACGCAGTATTTT
TRBJ1-4,TRBD1,TRBV19,14,.,CASTPPGGWEKLFF,TGTGCCAGTACGCCTCCAGGGGGCTGGGAAAAACTGTTTTTT
TRBJ2-7,TRBD2,TRBV10-1,14,.,CASSAPLAGHEQYF,TGCGCCAGCAGCGCCCCGCTAGCGGGACACGAGCAGTACTTC
TRBJ1-2,.,TRBV5-1,15,.,CASSQSRLQNYGYTF,TGCGCCAGCAGCCAAAGCCGGTTGCAAAACTATGGCTACACCTTC
TRBJ2-3,.,TRBV11-2,12,.,CASSTRTRTQYF,TGTGCCAGCAGCACCCGTACACGCACGCAGTATTTT
TRBJ1-2,TRBD1,TRBV4-1,15,.,CASSQDSTGDYGYTF,TGCGCCAGCAGCCAAGATTCGACAGGGGACTATGGCTACACCTTC